This is a list of T cell receptor beta chains from one sample in a study of blood T cell repertoires in COVID-19. Sequenced by immunoSEQ multiplex PCR; TCRdb stores in-frame clones only, minus some. The sample gives 250,000 to 300,000 clones, approximately 83% of which show up once; around 1.8% is in the top ten. The sequenced sample consisted of PBMCs or T cells enriched from blood (not recorded which). These receptors were taken from a woman aged 45-65 years who had recovered from COVID-19. Each CDR3 is given with its conserved first and last residue. The D gene is left open where the match is weak. Clone size, where shown, is once, few, many, or a class for clones that have expanded.

CDR3aa: CASSSGQGRFRSAEQYF
CDR3nt: TGCGCCAGCAGCTCCGGACAGGGAAGATTCAGATCCGCCGAGCAGTACTTC
v_gene: TRBV5-1
d_gene: TRBD1
abundance: once
j_gene: TRBJ2-7

CDR3aa: CAWIKDNSYEQYF
CDR3nt: TGTGCCTGGATAAAAGACAATTCCTACGAGCAGTACTTC
v_gene: TRBV30
d_gene: .
abundance: .
j_gene: TRBJ2-7

CDR3aa: CAAQGVGYTF
CDR3nt: TGTGCCGCACAGGGGGTTGGCTACACCTTC
v_gene: TRBV10-3
d_gene: TRBD1
abundance: .
j_gene: TRBJ1-2

CDR3aa: CASSSPYSYEQYF
CDR3nt: TGTGCCAGCAGTTCCCCCTACTCCTACGAGCAGTACTTC
v_gene: TRBV6-2/TRBV6-3
d_gene: .
abundance: once
j_gene: TRBJ2-7

CDR3aa: CASSPPGAGASGNTIYF
CDR3nt: TGTGCCAGCTCACCCCCAGGGGCGGGGGCCTCTGGAAACACCATATATTTT
v_gene: TRBV18
d_gene: .
abundance: once
j_gene: TRBJ1-3

CDR3aa: CASSEVEGGNSPLHF
CDR3nt: TGTGCCAGCAGTGAAGTGGAGGGAGGAAATTCACCCCTCCACTTT
v_gene: TRBV6-1
d_gene: .
abundance: .
j_gene: TRBJ1-6

CDR3aa: CASSPPGQGTWGTNEKLFF
CDR3nt: TGTGCCAGCTCACCCCCGGGACAGGGAACGTGGGGGACTAATGAAAAACTGTTTTTT
v_gene: TRBV18
d_gene: TRBD1
abundance: .
j_gene: TRBJ1-4

CDR3aa: CASSPRTSGILYNEQFF
CDR3nt: TGTGCCAGCTCACCGAGGACTAGCGGGATTCTCTACAATGAGCAGTTCTTC
v_gene: TRBV18
d_gene: TRBD2
abundance: .
j_gene: TRBJ2-1

CDR3aa: CAISSGGSENTIYF
CDR3nt: TGTGCCATCAGTTCGGGGGGATCGGAAAACACCATATATTTT
v_gene: TRBV10-3
d_gene: .
abundance: .
j_gene: TRBJ1-3

CDR3aa: CASRGGQGAGGYTF
CDR3nt: TGTGCCAGCAGAGGGGGACAGGGGGCGGGTGGCTACACCTTC
v_gene: TRBV11-2
d_gene: TRBD1
abundance: .
j_gene: TRBJ1-2

CDR3aa: CASSVWDITSGNTIYF
CDR3nt: TGTGCCAGCAGCGTTTGGGACATTACCTCTGGAAACACCATATATTTT
v_gene: TRBV9
d_gene: .
abundance: .
j_gene: TRBJ1-3

CDR3aa: CATSDPRTDGTQYF
CDR3nt: TGTGCCACCAGTGATCCACGGACTGACGGTACGCAGTATTTT
v_gene: TRBV24-1
d_gene: .
abundance: .
j_gene: TRBJ2-3

CDR3aa: CASSLLGTGSYNEQFF
CDR3nt: TGTGCCAGCAGCTTGTTGGGGACTGGCTCCTACAATGAGCAGTTCTTC
v_gene: TRBV5-6
d_gene: .
abundance: .
j_gene: TRBJ2-1

CDR3aa: CASSQVQGNSPLHF
CDR3nt: TGTGCCAGCAGCCAAGTGCAGGGCAATTCACCCCTCCACTTT
v_gene: TRBV3-1/TRBV3-2
d_gene: .
abundance: .
j_gene: TRBJ1-6

CDR3aa: CASSLETGVNEQYF
CDR3nt: TGTGCCAGCAGCTTAGAGACGGGGGTAAACGAGCAGTACTTC
v_gene: TRBV7-9
d_gene: .
abundance: .
j_gene: TRBJ2-7

CDR3aa: CASSVDLGGDEQFF
CDR3nt: TGTGCCAGCAGCGTAGATTTAGGAGGGGATGAGCAGTTCTTC
v_gene: TRBV9
d_gene: .
abundance: .
j_gene: TRBJ2-1

CDR3aa: CASSYPRAGASIGYTF
CDR3nt: TGTGCCAGCAGTTACCCCCGGGCAGGGGCTTCTATTGGCTACACCTTC
v_gene: TRBV6-6
d_gene: .
abundance: once
j_gene: TRBJ1-2

CDR3aa: CASSPPWTANYGYTF
CDR3nt: TGTGCCAGCAGCCCACCGTGGACAGCTAACTATGGCTACACCTTC
v_gene: TRBV3-1/TRBV3-2
d_gene: .
abundance: few
j_gene: TRBJ1-2

CDR3aa: CASSQNWGVGGYTF
CDR3nt: TGTGCCAGCAGTCAAAATTGGGGGGTAGGTGGCTACACCTTC
v_gene: TRBV27
d_gene: .
abundance: once
j_gene: TRBJ1-2

CDR3aa: CASNPLGTANSPLHF
CDR3nt: TGCGCCAGCAACCCACTAGGAACAGCTAATTCACCCCTCCACTTT
v_gene: TRBV5-1
d_gene: .
abundance: .
j_gene: TRBJ1-6